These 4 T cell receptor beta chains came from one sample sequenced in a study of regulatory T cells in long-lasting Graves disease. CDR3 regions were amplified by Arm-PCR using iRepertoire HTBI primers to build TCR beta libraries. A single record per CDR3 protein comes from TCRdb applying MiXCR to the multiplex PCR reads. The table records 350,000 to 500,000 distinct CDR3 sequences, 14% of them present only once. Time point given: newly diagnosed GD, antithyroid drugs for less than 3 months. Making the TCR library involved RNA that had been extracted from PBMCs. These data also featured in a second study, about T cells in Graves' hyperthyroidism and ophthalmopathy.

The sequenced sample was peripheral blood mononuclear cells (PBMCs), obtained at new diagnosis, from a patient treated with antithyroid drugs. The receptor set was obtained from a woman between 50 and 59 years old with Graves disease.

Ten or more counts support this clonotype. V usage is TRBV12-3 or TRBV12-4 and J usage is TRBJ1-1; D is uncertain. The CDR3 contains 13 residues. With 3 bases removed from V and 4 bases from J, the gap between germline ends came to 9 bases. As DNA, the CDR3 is TGTGCCAGCAGTTTTGGCCCCGGCACTGAAGCTTTCTTT. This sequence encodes CASSFGPGTEAFF.

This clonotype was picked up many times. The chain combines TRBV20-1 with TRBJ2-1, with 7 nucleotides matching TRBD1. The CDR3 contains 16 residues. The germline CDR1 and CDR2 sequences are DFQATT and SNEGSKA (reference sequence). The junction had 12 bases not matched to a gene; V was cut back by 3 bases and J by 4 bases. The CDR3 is CSASNRGLGRYNEQFF. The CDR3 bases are TGCAGTGCTAGCAATAGGGGGCTAGGACGATACAATGAGCAGTTCTTC.

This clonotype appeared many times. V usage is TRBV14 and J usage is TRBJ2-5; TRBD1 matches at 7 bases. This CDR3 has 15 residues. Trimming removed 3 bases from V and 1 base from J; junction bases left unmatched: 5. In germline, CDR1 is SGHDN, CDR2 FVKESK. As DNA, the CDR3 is TGTGCCAGCAGCCAGATACAGGGGACCCAAGAGACCCAGTACTTC. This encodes CASSQIQGTQETQYF.

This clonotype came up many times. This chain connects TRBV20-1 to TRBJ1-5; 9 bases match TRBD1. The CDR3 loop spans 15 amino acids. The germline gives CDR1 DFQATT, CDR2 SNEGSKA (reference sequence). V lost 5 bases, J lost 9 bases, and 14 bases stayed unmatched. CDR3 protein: CSAEPPGQGLGPQHF. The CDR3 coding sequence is TGCAGTGCTGAACCCCCGGGACAGGGCTTGGGGCCCCAGCATTTT.